This T cell receptor (beta chain) is drawn from a study of identical twins. In its sample, this clonotype was seen many times. TCRdb recomputed calls from the 5' RACE reads with MiXCR, one row per CDR3 protein. The table has 690,000 or so distinct CDR3 sequences, under 9% seen once. These data were also filed under a second study, of yellow fever vaccine responses in identical twins.

The source material was PBMCs. The TCR originated in a woman younger than 30 in good health.

The CDR3 bases are TGCGCCAGCAGCTTGGTGCCCCTGACAGAAGCTGAAGCTTTCTTT. Protein: CASSLVPLTEAEAFF. The rearrangement links TRBV5-1 to TRBJ1-1; possibly TRBD1 for D (5 bases). This CDR3 contains 15 residues. Germline V lookup: CDR1 SGHRS, CDR2 YFSETQ. Trimming cost V 0 bases and J 6 bases, with 15 bases left between them.